One T cell receptor beta chain is described in this entry. These data originate in a study of technical replicates of blood from a few donors. Measured with immunoSEQ multiplex PCR; TCRdb has only the in-frame clones, and not every one. Here the sample spans around 78,000 clones, 94% being singletons. Germline CDR1 reads SGHDT; CDR2 reads YYEEEE. This CDR3 has 16 residues. Trimming cost V 3 bases and J 6 bases; bases outside gene matches: 7. Specimen: T cells isolated from PBMCs. The V gene is TRBV5-6, the J gene TRBJ2-3, with 13 bases aligning to TRBD2. This receptor was identified in a human donor in good health. The CDR3 here is CASSSPGLAGSDTQYF. The CDR3 DNA follows: TGTGCCAGCAGCTCCCCGGGACTAGCGGGATCCGATACGCAGTATTTT.